Below are 31 T cell receptor beta chains sequenced from a single sample in a study of monozygotic twins with inflammatory bowel disease. Each CDR3 protein gets one entry in TCRdb, which reprocessed the 5' RACE reads and gives no DNA. The sample's table shows approximately 390,000 distinct CDR3 sequences. Sequenced: blood. The receptors derive from a human donor with ulcerative colitis or Crohn's disease, or a healthy co-twin of an affected twin (not recorded which).

This chain connects TRBV28 to TRBJ2-3; TCRdb returns TRBD1, unconfirmable since there is no DNA. CDR1 and CDR2 from the germline V gene are MDHEN and SYDVKM. This CDR3 comprises 18 residues. The CDR3 is CASSQSGGPIYYTDTQYF.

This chain uses TRBV19 with TRBJ2-1. CDR3 length: 15 amino acids. Per germline, CDR1 LNHDA and CDR2 SQIVND (reference sequence). CDR3: CASSIGGITYNEQFF.

The chain employs TRBV2 and TRBJ2-4. The CDR3 spans 13 residues. The V gene's germline CDR1 is SNHLY and CDR2 FYNNEI. The CDR3 is CASSDGAKNIQYF.

CDR3 protein: CASSYSWTSNDNEQFF. This chain connects TRBV6-2 or TRBV6-3 to TRBJ2-1; TCRdb indicates TRBD2, and absent DNA this call remains unverified. The germline CDR1 and CDR2 sequences are MNHEY and SVGEGT. The CDR3 runs 16 residues.

The rearrangement links TRBV3-1 to TRBJ2-2. Looked up from germline, CDR1 is LGHDT and CDR2 is YNNKEL (reference sequence). This CDR3 has 16 residues. The CDR3 protein is CASSQSRHASGGELFF.

The genes are TRBV7-7 and TRBJ2-3; TCRdb picks TRBD1, but there is no DNA to check that call. CDR1 and CDR2 (germline): SSHAT, FNYEAQ (reference sequence). The CDR3 loop spans 14 amino acids. CDR3 loop: CASSPGTSADTQYF.

The rearrangement uses TRBV12-3 or TRBV12-4 and TRBJ2-7; TCRdb's D call, TRBD2, is unchecked because there is no DNA. The CDR3 totals 15 residues. CDR3 amino acids: CASRSTSGAIYEQYF.

This chain joins TRBV25-1 and TRBJ2-2; without DNA, the TCRdb call of TRBD1 cannot be checked. CDR3 length: 16 residues. Per the germline V gene, CDR1 is MGHDK and CDR2 is SYGVNS. The CDR3 protein is CASSERGRVDTGELFF.

The chain employs TRBV12-3 or TRBV12-4 and TRBJ2-2; TCRdb indicates TRBD2, and absent DNA this call remains unverified. The CDR3 is 16 residues long. CDR3: CASSPGTRHIGGELFF.

V and J are TRBV12-3 or TRBV12-4 and TRBJ2-5; TCRdb picks TRBD1, but there is no DNA to check that call. This CDR3 region has 14 residues. This CDR3 is CASSSLGPGETQYF.

The chain joins TRBV6-1 to TRBJ2-1; TCRdb returns TRBD1, unconfirmable since there is no DNA. The germline V gene has CDR1 MNHNS and CDR2 SASEGT. The CDR3 totals 15 residues. This CDR3 reads CASSEAQGWYNEQFF.

The CDR3 loop is CASSTIGSYNSPLHF. The chain employs TRBV7-2 and TRBJ1-6. Germline CDR1 is SGHTA and CDR2 is FQGNSA. The CDR3 spans 15 residues. The full variable domain, its missing parts supplied by reference TRBV7-2 and TRBJ1-6, is GAGVSQSPSNKVTEKGKDVELRCDPISGHTALYWYRQSLGQGLEFLIYFQGNSAPDKSGLPSDRFSAERTGGSVSTLTIQRTQQEDSAVYLCASSTIGSYNSPLHFGNGTRLTVT.

This sequence joins TRBV3-1 and TRBJ2-7. Per the germline V gene, CDR1 is LGHDT and CDR2 is YNNKEL (reference sequence). CDR3 size: 12 residues. This chain's CDR3 is CASSRVSHEQYF.

The chain joins TRBV10-2 to TRBJ1-1. This CDR3 region has 13 residues. Germline V gives CDR1 WSHSY, CDR2 SAAADI. CDR3 protein: CASMGHSNTEAFF.

The gene calls are TRBV7-2 and TRBJ1-2; lacking DNA, the TRBD1 call made by TCRdb goes unchecked. There are 13 residues in the CDR3. Germline V gene lookup returns CDR1 SGHTA and CDR2 FQGNSA. The CDR3: CASSVTQGQGYTF.

The chain has TRBV6-2 or TRBV6-3 and TRBJ2-7; the TCRdb call, TRBD1, lacks DNA for checking. Germline CDR1 is MNHEY and CDR2 is SVGEGT. The CDR3 length is 14 residues. The CDR3: CASTKPGSSYEQYF.

The chain carries TRBV5-1 and TRBJ1-1; the D call from TCRdb, TRBD1, cannot be confirmed without DNA. Germline CDR1 is SGHRS and CDR2 is YFSETQ. This CDR3 spans 17 amino acids. The CDR3 spells CASSLSGTGYLNTEAFF.

The chain employs TRBV20-1 and TRBJ2-7; TCRdb's D call, TRBD2, is unchecked because there is no DNA. The CDR3 has 19 amino acids. Per germline, CDR1 DFQATT and CDR2 SNEGSKA (reference sequence). CDR3 protein: CSASSVEGLAGDASYEQYF.

The chain joins TRBV29-1 to TRBJ2-2; as DNA is missing, the TRBD1 call by TCRdb cannot be tested. Germline values: CDR1 SQVTM, CDR2 ANQGSEA. The CDR3 runs to 15 residues. CDR3 region: CSVERAQGATGELFF.

J is TRBJ2-2 and V is TRBV5-1; TCRdb names TRBD2, which stays unverified in the absence of DNA. The CDR3 covers 16 residues. Germline CDR1 reads SGHRS; CDR2 reads YFSETQ. The CDR3 spells CASSLREGRNTGELFF.

This sequence joins TRBV7-9 and TRBJ1-5. The V gene's germline CDR1 is SEHNR and CDR2 FQNEAQ (reference sequence). The length of the CDR3 is 15 residues. The CDR3 here is CASRKDGNSNQPQHF. Full variable domain (outside the CDR3, taken from reference TRBV7-9 and TRBJ1-5): DTGVSQNPRHKITKRGQNVTFRCDPISEHNRLYWYRQTLGQGPEFLTYFQNEAQLEKSRLLSDRFSAERPKGSFSTLEIQRTEQGDSAMYLCASRKDGNSNQPQHFGDGTRLSIL.

This rearrangement joins TRBV5-5 to TRBJ2-7; the D gene TCRdb calls, TRBD2, cannot be checked with no DNA. The CDR3 runs 13 residues. Germline V gives CDR1 SGHKS, CDR2 YYEKEE (reference sequence). CDR3 loop: CASSFSGEGEQYF.

The gene calls are TRBV4-3 and TRBJ2-2; the D call from TCRdb, TRBD1, cannot be confirmed without DNA. Looked up from germline, CDR1 is LGHNA and CDR2 is YSLEER. This CDR3 contains 18 residues. CDR3 residues: CASSQVFIGQQNTGELFF.

The chain joins TRBV4-3 to TRBJ1-4; no DNA is available, so the TRBD1 call from TCRdb remains unchecked. The germline V gene has CDR1 LGHNA and CDR2 YSLEER. This CDR3 contains 18 residues. The CDR3 loop is CASSQLGQGSSGGEKLFF.

The gene calls are TRBV2 and TRBJ1-1; TCRdb picks TRBD1, but there is no DNA to check that call. Germline V CDR1 and CDR2: SNHLY, FYNNEI. CDR3 length equals 16 residues. The CDR3: CASSDVRGVPNTEAFF.

The chain carries TRBV5-4 and TRBJ2-5. The CDR3 is 15 amino acids. The germline gives CDR1 SGHNT, CDR2 YYREEE (reference sequence). The chain's CDR3 is CASSLESYRRETQYF. Drawing the rest from reference TRBV5-4 and TRBJ2-5, the complete variable domain is ETGVTQSPTHLIKTRGQQVTLRCSSQSGHNTVSWYQQALGQGPQFIFQYYREEENGRGNFPPRFSGLQFPNYSSELNVNALELDDSALYLCASSLESYRRETQYFGPGTRLLVL.

CDR3 in amino acids: CASSPPLGIPEAFF. This chain links TRBV14 with TRBJ1-1; the TCRdb call, TRBD1, lacks DNA for checking. This CDR3 region has 14 residues. In germline, CDR1 is SGHDN, CDR2 FVKESK.

The chain has TRBV6-4 and TRBJ2-2; the TCRdb D gene call, TRBD1, has no DNA to confirm it. In germline, CDR1 is MRHNA, CDR2 SNTAGT. The CDR3 spans 15 residues. This CDR3 is CASSLTGFNTGELFF.

The V and J genes are TRBV20-1 and TRBJ1-1; as DNA is missing, the TRBD1 call by TCRdb cannot be tested. CDR1 is DFQATT, CDR2 SNEGSKA, per germline (reference sequence). CDR3 length: 14 amino acids. CDR3 in amino acids: CSARKGQLNTEAFF.

The chain joins TRBV5-5 to TRBJ1-1; TCRdb gives TRBD1 as the D gene, but with no DNA this cannot be confirmed. Looked up from germline, CDR1 is SGHKS and CDR2 is YYEKEE (reference sequence). This CDR3 region has 16 residues. The CDR3 protein is CASRSGQGTIRTEAFF.

The V gene is TRBV10-3, the J gene TRBJ2-7; TCRdb selects TRBD1, and the lack of DNA leaves this call unchecked. CDR3 length: 14 residues. Germline values: CDR1 ENHRY, CDR2 SYGVKD. The chain's CDR3 is CAISGTGGSYEQYF.